This TCR beta chain was captured by sequencing in a study of identical twins (dated by TCRdb to the mid-2010s). About the study as a whole: To test whether fetal clonotypes persist, this study deep-sequenced TCR alpha and beta repertoires from monozygotic twins, from unrelated adults of various ages, and from cord blood. Replicate twin experiments were performed at different times using different library preparation protocols to rule out contamination. Overall results and qualifications from the work: Conclusions relied on cross-sectional statistical analysis, since the same donors could not be followed over many years. A weaker excess of twin sharing was found in beta out-of-frame sequences because the signal-to-noise ratio was lowered by fewer shared sequences. Zero-insertion analyses could be partly confounded by invariant T cells such as MAIT and iNKT, though diverse VJ usage argued against such confounding for most clonotypes. Recombination models systematically underestimated out-of-frame TCR alpha sharing in monozygotic twins but agreed with sharing between unrelated individuals. Fewer insertions were carried by abundant cord blood beta clonotypes; a weaker similar trend was observed in young adult naive repertoires, while no such trend was observed in memory repertoires. Compared with coincidental sharing between unrelated individuals, out-of-frame TCR alpha sequences shared between twins showed an excess of sequences with low generation probability.

The library was obtained by 5' RACE. Sequencer: Illumina HiSeq 2000. Template switching introduced a universal primer binding site; the final cDNA contained a unique molecular identifier, enabling accurate counting of TCR cDNA molecules. First-strand cDNA for TCR alpha and beta chains was synthesized from specific primers in the conserved constant-segment region. To control for contamination, each cDNA library was double barcoded with a SMART-Mk sample barcode plus Illumina barcodes. Two successive PCR steps introduced TruSeq adapter sequences along with Illumina sample barcodes. TCR alpha and beta cDNA libraries were sequenced on the Illumina HiSeq platform with custom primers. The original methods were these. Raw reads were processed with MiGEC to extract unique molecular identifiers, and MiXCR was used to determine CDR3 positions. For each individual, recombination models were inferred using an EM algorithm with the repgenHMM and IGoR tools. The analysis of shared clonotypes was done with the tcR package in R, with sharing normalized by the product of cloneset sizes. Out-of-frame nonproductive sequences were analyzed to study raw recombination free of thymic and clonal selection effects. Clones were called with MiXCR by TCRdb after fastp trimmed the public reads at Q25, and only in-frame beta chains were retained. Rows with one shared CDR3 protein collapse into an entry with the most common genes and DNA. The V and J calls, along with clone size, are taken from TCRdb and not from the paper's own processing. The sample has about 530,000 distinct CDR3 sequences on record, 13% to 15% of them singletons. The ten top clones hold roughly 0.46% of the sample.

Only healthy Caucasian donors were included. Three pairs of female monozygotic twins, all aged about 18 to 30 years, were included in the twin cohort. Positive isolation kits from Invitrogen were used to isolate CD4+ and CD8+ T cell populations. About this clonotype itself: Which antigen it targets is not known. It has no much larger one-base neighbor in the sample; base qualities were not kept.

The data also belong to a second study, concerning yellow fever vaccine responses in identical twins. As the second study states: According to the authors, the vaccine-induced T cell response in identical twins seemed to be partly convergent and partly specific to each individual. In identical twins, the study followed T cell clones that responded to the vaccine with precision.

The receptor was isolated from a woman aged 18-35 years in good health. Material: CD4+ T cells sorted from blood.

CDR3 sequence: CASSARQGQGVQPQHF. The nucleotide sequence is TGTGCCAGCTCGGCCCGTCAGGGACAGGGGGTACAGCCCCAGCATTTT. The V gene is TRBV18 and the J gene is TRBJ1-5; 11 bases in between match TRBD1. Trimming removed 6 bases from V and 7 bases from J; the gene matches leave 11 bases unexplained. Measured from the cysteine to the phenylalanine, the CDR3 is 16 residues long. Only the CDR3 region is kept as DNA, spanning 48 bases read in frame from base 1. The germline V gene provides CDR1 KGHSH and CDR2 LQKENI. The entire variable domain, with the stretches around the CDR3 drawn from the reference TRBV18 and TRBJ1-5 proteins, is NAGVMQNPRHLVRRRGQEARLRCSPMKGHSHVYWYRQLPEEGLKFMVYLQKENIIDESGMPKERFSAEFPKEGPSILRIQQVVRGDSAAYFCASSARQGQGVQPQHFGDGTRLSIL.